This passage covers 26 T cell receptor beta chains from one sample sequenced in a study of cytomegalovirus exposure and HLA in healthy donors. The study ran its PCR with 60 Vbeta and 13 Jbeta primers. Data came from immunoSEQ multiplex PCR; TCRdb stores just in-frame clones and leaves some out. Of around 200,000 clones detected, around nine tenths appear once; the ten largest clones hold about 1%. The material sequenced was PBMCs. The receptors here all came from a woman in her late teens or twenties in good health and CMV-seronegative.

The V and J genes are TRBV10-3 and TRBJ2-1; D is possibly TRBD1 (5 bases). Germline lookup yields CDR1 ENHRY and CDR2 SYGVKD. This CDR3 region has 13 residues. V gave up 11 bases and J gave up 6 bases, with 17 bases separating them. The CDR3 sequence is CAHMGQAGNEQFF. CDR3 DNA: TGTGCCCATATGGGGCAGGCTGGCAATGAGCAGTTCTTC.

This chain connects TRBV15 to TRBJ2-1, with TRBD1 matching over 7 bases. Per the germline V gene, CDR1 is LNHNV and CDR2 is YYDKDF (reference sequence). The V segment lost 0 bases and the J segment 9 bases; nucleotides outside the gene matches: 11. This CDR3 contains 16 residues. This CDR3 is CATSRDWDSSLGEQFF. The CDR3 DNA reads TGTGCCACCAGCAGAGATTGGGACAGCTCTCTGGGTGAGCAGTTCTTC.

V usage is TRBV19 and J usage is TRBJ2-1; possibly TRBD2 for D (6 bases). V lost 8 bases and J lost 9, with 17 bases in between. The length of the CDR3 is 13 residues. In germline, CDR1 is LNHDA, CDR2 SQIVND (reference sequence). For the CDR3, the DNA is TGTGCCAGTGACCATGCGGGGAAAGGTGAGCAGTTCTTC. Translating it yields CASDHAGKGEQFF.

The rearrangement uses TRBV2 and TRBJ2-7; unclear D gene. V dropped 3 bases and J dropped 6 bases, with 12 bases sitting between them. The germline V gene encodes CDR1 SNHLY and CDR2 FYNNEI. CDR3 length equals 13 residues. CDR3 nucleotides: TGTGCCAGCAGTGATCGCGCTAGTCTCGAGCAGTACTTC. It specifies CASSDRASLEQYF.

The chain's CDR3 is CARTGTGVDGYTF. The CDR3 DNA follows: TGTGCCAGGACCGGGACAGGGGTAGACGGCTACACCTTC. The genes are TRBV2 and TRBJ1-2; 10 bases match TRBD1. Trimming at V came to 9 bases and at J to 8 bases, leaving 9 bases not matched to a gene. Germline CDR1 and CDR2: SNHLY and FYNNEI. The CDR3 contains 13 residues.

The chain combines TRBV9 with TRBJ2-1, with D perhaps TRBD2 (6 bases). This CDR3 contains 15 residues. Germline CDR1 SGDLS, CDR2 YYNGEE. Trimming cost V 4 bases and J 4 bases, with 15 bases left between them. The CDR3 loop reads CASSSRIAAYNEQFF. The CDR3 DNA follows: TGTGCCAGCAGCTCCCGGATAGCGGCGTACAATGAGCAGTTCTTC.

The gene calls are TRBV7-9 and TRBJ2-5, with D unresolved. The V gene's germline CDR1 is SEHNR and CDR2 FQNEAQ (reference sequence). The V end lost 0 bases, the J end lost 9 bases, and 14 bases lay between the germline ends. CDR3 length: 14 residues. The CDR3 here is CASSLAVNLPPQYF. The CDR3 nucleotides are TGTGCCAGCAGCTTAGCGGTTAACTTACCGCCCCAGTACTTC.

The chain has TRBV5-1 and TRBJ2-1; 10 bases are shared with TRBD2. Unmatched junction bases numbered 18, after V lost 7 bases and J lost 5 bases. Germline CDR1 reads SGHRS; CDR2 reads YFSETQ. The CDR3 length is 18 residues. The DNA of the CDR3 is TGCGCCAGCGCCCTCTCGGGACTAGCGTTTTTAATGAACAATGAGCAGTTCTTC. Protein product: CASALSGLAFLMNNEQFF.

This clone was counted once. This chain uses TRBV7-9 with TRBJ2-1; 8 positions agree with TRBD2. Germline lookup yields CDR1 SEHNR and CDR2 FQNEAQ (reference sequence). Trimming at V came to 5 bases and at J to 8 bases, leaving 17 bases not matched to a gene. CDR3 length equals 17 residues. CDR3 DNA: TGTGCCAGCAGCCAGAGTTTAGGTAGCGGGGTGGCAGATGAGCAGTTCTTC. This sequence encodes CASSQSLGSGVADEQFF.

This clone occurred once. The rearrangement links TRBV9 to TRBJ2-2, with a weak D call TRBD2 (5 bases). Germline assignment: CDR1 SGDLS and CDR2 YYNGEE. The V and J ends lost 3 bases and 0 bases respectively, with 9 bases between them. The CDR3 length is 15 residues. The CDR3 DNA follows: TGTGCCAGCAGCGCGGGCGGGTCGAACACCGGGGAGCTGTTTTTT. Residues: CASSAGGSNTGELFF.

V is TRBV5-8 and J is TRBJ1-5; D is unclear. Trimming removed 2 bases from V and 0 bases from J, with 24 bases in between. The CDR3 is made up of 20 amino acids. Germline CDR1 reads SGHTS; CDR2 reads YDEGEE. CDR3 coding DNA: TGTGCCAGCAGCTTAGGTACTAGTCAGGTCGGTTGGAATAGCAATCAGCCCCAGCATTTT. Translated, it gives CASSLGTSQVGWNSNQPQHF.

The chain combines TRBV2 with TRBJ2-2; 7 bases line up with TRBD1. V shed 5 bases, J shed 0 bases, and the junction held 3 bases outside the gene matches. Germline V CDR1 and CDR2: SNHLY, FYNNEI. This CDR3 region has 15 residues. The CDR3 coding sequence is TGTGCCAGCAGTCGGACAGGCCCGAACACCGGGGAGCTGTTTTTT. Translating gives CASSRTGPNTGELFF. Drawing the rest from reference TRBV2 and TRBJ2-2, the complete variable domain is EPEVTQTPSHQVTQMGQEVILRCVPISNHLYFYWYRQILGQKVEFLVSFYNNEISEKSEIFDDQFSVERPDGSNFTLKIRSTKLEDSAMYFCASSRTGPNTGELFFGEGSRLTVL.

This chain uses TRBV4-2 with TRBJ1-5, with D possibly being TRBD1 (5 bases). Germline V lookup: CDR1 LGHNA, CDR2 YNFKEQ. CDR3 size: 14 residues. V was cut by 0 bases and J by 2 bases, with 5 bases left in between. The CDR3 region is CASSQETGNQPQHF. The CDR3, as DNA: TGTGCCAGCAGCCAAGAGACAGGCAATCAGCCCCAGCATTTT.

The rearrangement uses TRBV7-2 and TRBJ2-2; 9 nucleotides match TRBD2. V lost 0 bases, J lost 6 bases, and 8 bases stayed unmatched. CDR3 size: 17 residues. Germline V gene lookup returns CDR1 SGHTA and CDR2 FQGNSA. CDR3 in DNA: TGTGCCAGCAGCTTAGCGCGTCTAGCGGGATCTCCCGGGGAGCTGTTTTTT. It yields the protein CASSLARLAGSPGELFF.

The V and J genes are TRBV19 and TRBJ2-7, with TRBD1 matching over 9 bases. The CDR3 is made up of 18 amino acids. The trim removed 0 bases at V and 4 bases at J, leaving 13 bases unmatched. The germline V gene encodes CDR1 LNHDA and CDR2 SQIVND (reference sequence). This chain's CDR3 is CASSIDQMTGTGSYEQYF. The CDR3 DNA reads TGTGCCAGTAGTATAGATCAAATGACCGGGACAGGGTCTTACGAGCAGTACTTC.

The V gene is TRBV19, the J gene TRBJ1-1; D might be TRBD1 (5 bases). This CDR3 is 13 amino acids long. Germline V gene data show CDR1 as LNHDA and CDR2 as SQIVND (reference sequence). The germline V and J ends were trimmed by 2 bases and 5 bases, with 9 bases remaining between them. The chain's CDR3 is CASSIQGWTEAFF. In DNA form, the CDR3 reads TGTGCCAGTAGTATACAGGGATGGACTGAAGCTTTCTTT. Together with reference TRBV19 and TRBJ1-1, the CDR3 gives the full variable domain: DGGITQSPKYLFRKEGQNVTLSCEQNLNHDAMYWYRQDPGQGLRLIYYSQIVNDFQKGDIAEGYSVSREKKESFPLTVTSAQKNPTAFYLCASSIQGWTEAFFGQGTRLTVV.

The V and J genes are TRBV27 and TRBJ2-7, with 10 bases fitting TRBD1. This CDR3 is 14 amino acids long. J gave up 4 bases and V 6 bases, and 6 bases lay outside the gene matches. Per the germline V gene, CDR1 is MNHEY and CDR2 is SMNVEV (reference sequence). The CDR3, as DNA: TGTGCCAGCAGGGGGACAGGGGATGGGTACGAGCAGTACTTC. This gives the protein CASRGTGDGYEQYF.

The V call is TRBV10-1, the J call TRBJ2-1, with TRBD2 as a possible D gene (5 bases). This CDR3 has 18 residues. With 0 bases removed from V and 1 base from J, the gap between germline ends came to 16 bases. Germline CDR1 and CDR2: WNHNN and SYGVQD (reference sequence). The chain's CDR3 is CASSESSMLSGSYNEQFF. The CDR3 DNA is TGCGCCAGCAGTGAGTCGTCGATGTTAAGCGGTTCCTACAATGAGCAGTTCTTC.

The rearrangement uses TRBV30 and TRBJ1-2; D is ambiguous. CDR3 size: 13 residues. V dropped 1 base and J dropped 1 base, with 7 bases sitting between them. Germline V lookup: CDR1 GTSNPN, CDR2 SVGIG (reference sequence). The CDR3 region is CAWSAGFNYGYTF. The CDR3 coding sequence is TGTGCCTGGAGTGCGGGGTTTAACTATGGCTACACCTTC.

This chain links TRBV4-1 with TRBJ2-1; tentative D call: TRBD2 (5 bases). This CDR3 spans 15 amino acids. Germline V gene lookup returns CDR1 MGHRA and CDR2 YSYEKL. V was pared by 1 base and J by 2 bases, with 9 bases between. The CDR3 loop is CASSQAGLAYNEQFF. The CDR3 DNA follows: TGCGCCAGCAGCCAAGCGGGATTGGCCTACAATGAGCAGTTCTTC.

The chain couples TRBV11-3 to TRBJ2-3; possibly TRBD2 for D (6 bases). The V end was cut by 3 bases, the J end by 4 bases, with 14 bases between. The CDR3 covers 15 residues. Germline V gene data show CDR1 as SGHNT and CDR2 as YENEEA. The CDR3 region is CASSFGRGNSDTQYF. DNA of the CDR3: TGTGCCAGCAGCTTCGGGCGGGGAAACTCAGATACGCAGTATTTT.

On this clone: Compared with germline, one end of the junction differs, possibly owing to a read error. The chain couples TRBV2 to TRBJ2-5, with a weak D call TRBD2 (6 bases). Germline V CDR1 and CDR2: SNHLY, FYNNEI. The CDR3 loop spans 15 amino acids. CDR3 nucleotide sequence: TGTGCCGGCAGTGAAGTGGAGGGTCGGAAAGAGACCCAGTACTTC. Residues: CAGSEVEGRKETQYF.

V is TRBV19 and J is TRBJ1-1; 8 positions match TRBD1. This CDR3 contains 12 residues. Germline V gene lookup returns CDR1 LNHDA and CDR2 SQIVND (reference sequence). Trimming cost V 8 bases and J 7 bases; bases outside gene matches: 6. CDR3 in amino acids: CASDQGAGEAFF. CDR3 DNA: TGTGCCAGTGACCAGGGGGCTGGTGAAGCTTTCTTT.

The CDR3 region is CASSYGFLAGQETQYF. Here the CDR3 DNA reads TGTGCCAGCAGTTACGGCTTTCTAGCGGGACAAGAGACCCAGTACTTC. This sequence joins TRBV6-5 and TRBJ2-5; 9 nucleotides align to TRBD2. The length of the CDR3 is 16 residues. Germline-derived CDR1 and CDR2 are MNHEY and SVGAGI. The J segment lost 2 bases and the V segment lost 2 bases, leaving 6 bases of the junction unmatched.

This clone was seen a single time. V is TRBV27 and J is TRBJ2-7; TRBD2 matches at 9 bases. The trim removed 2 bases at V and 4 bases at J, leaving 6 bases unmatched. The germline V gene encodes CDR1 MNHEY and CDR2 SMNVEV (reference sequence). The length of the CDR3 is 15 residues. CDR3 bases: TGTGCCAGCAGTTTAGGCGGGGGGGCCGGGTACGAGCAGTACTTC. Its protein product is CASSLGGGAGYEQYF.

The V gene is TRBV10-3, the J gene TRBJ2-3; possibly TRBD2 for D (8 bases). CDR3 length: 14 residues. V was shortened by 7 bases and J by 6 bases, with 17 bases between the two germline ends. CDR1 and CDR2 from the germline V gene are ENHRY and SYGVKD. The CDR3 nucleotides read TGTGCCATCAAGGGGGCGGGGGGAACCGATACGCAGTATTTT. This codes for CAIKGAGGTDTQYF.